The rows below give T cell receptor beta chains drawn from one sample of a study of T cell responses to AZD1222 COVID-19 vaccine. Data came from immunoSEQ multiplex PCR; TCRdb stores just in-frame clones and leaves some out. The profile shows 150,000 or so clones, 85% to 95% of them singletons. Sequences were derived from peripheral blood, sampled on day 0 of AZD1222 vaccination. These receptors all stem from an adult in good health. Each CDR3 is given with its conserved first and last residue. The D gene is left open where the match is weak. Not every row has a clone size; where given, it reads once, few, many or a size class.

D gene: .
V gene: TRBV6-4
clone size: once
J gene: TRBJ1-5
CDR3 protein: CASSVSAGASQPQHF
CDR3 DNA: TGTGCCAGCAGTGTCTCTGCGGGGGCATCTCAGCCCCAGCATTTT

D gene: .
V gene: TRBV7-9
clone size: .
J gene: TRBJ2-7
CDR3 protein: CASTPVDSYEQYF
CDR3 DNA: TGTGCCAGCACCCCGGTTGACTCCTACGAGCAGTACTTC

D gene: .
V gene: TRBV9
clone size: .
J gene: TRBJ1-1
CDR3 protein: CASSVNTRVHEAFF
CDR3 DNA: TGTGCCAGCAGCGTCAATACACGGGTCCATGAAGCTTTCTTT

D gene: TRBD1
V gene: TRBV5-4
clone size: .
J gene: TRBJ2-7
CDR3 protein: CASSEDRGIYEQYF
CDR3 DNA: TGTGCCAGCAGCGAGGACAGGGGAATCTACGAGCAGTACTTC

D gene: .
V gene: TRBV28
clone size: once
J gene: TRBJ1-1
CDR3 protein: CASSLGLRRNTVEAFF
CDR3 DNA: TGTGCCAGCAGTTTGGGGCTGCGGCGGAATACGGTTGAAGCTTTCTTT

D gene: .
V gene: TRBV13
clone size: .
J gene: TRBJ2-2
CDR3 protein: CASGRGWDTGELFF
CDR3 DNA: TGTGCCAGCGGTCGGGGGTGGGACACCGGGGAGCTGTTTTTT

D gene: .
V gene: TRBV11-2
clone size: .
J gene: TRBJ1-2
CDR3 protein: CASSLTGTITDGYTF
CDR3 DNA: TGTGCCAGCAGCTTAACAGGGACAATCACAGATGGCTACACCTTC

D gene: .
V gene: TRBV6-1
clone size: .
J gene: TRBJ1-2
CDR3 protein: CASSEAVYRALYGYTF
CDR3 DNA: TGTGCCAGCAGTGAAGCCGTCTACAGGGCACTGTATGGCTACACCTTC

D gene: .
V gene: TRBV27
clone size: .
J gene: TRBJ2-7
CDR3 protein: CASSLHRDGPIYEQYF
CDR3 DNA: TGTGCCAGCAGTTTACACCGGGACGGACCGATCTACGAGCAGTACTTC

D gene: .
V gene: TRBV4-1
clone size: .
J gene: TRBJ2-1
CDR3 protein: CASSQGIDGPSYNEQFF
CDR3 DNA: TGCGCCAGCAGCCAAGGAATCGACGGACCCTCTTACAATGAGCAGTTCTTC

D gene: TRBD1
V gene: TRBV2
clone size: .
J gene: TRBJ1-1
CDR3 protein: CASSGTGPEAFF
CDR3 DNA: TGTGCCAGCAGTGGGACAGGCCCAGAAGCTTTCTTT

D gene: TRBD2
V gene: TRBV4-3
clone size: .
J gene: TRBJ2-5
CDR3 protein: CASSQGARRASGAQETQYF
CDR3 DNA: TGCGCCAGCAGCCAAGGGGCACGTCGGGCTAGCGGGGCACAAGAGACCCAGTACTTC

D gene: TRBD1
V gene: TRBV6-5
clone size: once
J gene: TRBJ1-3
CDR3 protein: CASSNRDRAGNTIYF
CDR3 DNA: TGTGCCAGCAGCAACCGGGACAGGGCTGGAAACACCATATATTTT

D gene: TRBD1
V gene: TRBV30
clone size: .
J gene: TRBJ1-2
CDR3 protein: CAWRPQGAGYGYTF
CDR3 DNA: TGTGCCTGGAGGCCTCAGGGGGCTGGCTATGGCTACACCTTC

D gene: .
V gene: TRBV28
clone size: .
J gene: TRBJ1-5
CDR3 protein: CASSLFSRPQHF
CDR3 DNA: TGTGCCAGCAGTTTATTTTCTAGGCCCCAGCATTTT

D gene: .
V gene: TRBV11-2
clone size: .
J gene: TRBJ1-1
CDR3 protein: CASSPAGGRMNTEAFF
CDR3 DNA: TGTGCCAGCAGCCCGGCTGGGGGACGGATGAACACTGAAGCTTTCTTT

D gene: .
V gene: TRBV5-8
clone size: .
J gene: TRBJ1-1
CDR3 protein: CASSLVKGRGNTEAFF
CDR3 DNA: TGTGCCAGCAGCTTGGTTAAGGGAAGGGGAAACACTGAAGCTTTCTTT